The present entry profiles one T cell receptor beta chain with its context. There is no known antigen for this receptor. No base quality values were provided; no much bigger clone lies one nucleotide off. The data belong to a study of blood T cell repertoires in COVID-19 (dated by TCRdb to 2020 to 2021). Describing the broader study: The collaborator samples originated in the United States, Italy and Spain and spanned the acute and convalescent phases of COVID-19. Where available, HLA class I and class II types were obtained from metadata supplied by the sample provider rather than from assay-based typing. The samples were drawn from two sources: the first 160 participants of the ongoing ImmuneRACE study, and fewer than 1,500 subjects contributed by 6 global collaborators. The material from the prospective study consisted of cDNA or gDNA derived from T cells, B-cell-depleted T cells, or PBMCs. A de-identified subject ID, COVID-19 status, age in years and sex were almost always included in the sample metadata. A freely available public database, intended as a resource for researchers studying the immune response to SARS-CoV-2, is where the repertoires were released. Deeply sampled blood TCRbeta repertoires from subjects exposed to, actively infected with, or recovered from COVID-19 were included in the dataset.

TCRbeta CDR3 regions were amplified from genomic DNA using the immunoSEQ Assay, a bias-controlled multiplex PCR. The published analysis was carried out like this. The number of nucleated cells in each sample was estimated by amplification of reference gene primers within the assay. To quantify the absolute abundance of each unique TCRbeta CDR3 rearrangement, sequence reads were collapsed and filtered. For each sample, productive Simpson clonality was calculated as the square root of Simpson's diversity index over productive rearrangements. Here the immuneACCESS table is served through TCRdb, limited to in-frame sequences with V and J called. Missing clones are a known gap in these copies; in checked studies unresolved V genes cover under half, and the rest lacks a known reason. That table furnishes V, J and clone size, whereas the DNA furnished D and trimming. This sample is represented by more than 200,000 clones; 65% to 85% of them were singletons. The ten most abundant clones make up about 8.1% of the sample.

Collaborating institutions collected whole blood in K2EDTA tubes following their own protocols. Collaborator samples were shipped for TCRbeta analysis as frozen whole blood, isolated PBMCs, or DNA extracted from either sample type. V loses 5 bases of germline sequence and J loses 1 base, and the interval between the two ends is 23 bases. From a lookup of the germline V gene, CDR1 and CDR2 are SGHVS and FNYEAQ. Spanning cysteine to phenylalanine, the CDR3 consists of 18 amino acids. Of all the DNA, just the CDR3 is kept, 54 bases in frame from base 1. Summary of the overall study and its limitations: The quantity of clinical and demographic metadata differed by source and by participant and was supplied without curation.

The chain is made from TRBV7-6 and TRBJ2-5; TRBD2 is a weak D gene call, 6 bases matching. The origin of this receptor is a woman in her 50s with acute or convalescent COVID-19. Source material: peripheral blood. The CDR3 region reads CASSPRGLAGNPQETQYF. Read as DNA, the sequence is TGTGCCAGCAGCCCTCGGGGGTTGGCGGGAAATCCCCAAGAGACCCAGTACTTC.